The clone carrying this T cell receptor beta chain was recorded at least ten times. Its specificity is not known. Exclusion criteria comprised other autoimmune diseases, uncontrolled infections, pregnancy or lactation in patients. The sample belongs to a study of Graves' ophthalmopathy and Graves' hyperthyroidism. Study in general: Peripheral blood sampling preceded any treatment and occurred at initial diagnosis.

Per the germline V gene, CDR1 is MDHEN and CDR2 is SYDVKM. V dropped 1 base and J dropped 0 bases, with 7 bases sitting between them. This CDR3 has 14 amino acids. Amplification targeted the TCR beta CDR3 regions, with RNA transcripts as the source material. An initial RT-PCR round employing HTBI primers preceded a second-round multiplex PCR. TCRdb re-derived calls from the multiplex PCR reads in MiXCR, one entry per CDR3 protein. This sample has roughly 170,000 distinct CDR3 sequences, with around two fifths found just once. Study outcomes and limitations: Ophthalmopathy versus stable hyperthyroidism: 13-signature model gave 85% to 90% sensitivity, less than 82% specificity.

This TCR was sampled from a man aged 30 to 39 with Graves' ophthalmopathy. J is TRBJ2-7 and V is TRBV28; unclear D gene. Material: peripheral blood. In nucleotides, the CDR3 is TGTGCCAGCAGTTTATCGGTGAGCTCCTACGAGCAGTACTTC. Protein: CASSLSVSSYEQYF.